The sample holds a few counts of the clone carrying this T cell receptor (beta chain). The junction departs from the called germline gene at one end, perhaps through a read error. These data originate in a study of T cell repertoires in cytomegalovirus infection. TCRdb re-called the reads with MiXCR, one entry per CDR3 protein. The profile covers about 740,000 distinct CDR3 sequences, with about a third appearing a single time and 2.5% to 3.5% taken by the ten largest. This clonotype was sampled from a human donor in good health (CMV status not recorded). Some clones in this sample may be carry-over from other donors' samples. Source material: PBMCs.

CDR3 nucleotide sequence: TGTGCCAGCAGCCAAGGAGAGGGTCTACGCTACTACGAGCAGTACTTC. Translated: CASSQGEGLRYYEQYF. The chain recombines TRBV4-1 with TRBJ2-7; a weak D match, TRBD2 (5 bases). This CDR3 comprises 16 residues. The germline V gene encodes CDR1 MGHRA and CDR2 YSYEKL.